This T cell receptor beta chain was documented in a study of long-term antiretroviral therapy in people with HIV. Study observations and caveats: Investigators report no available data on ART adherence, viral resistance or therapy changes.

Investigators performed immunoSEQ version v3.0 at survey level. Clones were read by immunoSEQ multiplex PCR, and TCRdb kept only the in-frame ones, dropping some. The sample contains tens of thousands of clones, about 80% of which appear only once. Regarding this clone: Its antigen is still unknown.

This clonotype originated in a middle-aged man with HIV. The sequenced sample was unsorted PBMCs, obtained 0.3 years after starting antiretroviral therapy.

The CDR3 DNA reads as TGTGCCTGGAGTGTAGGCGGTACATCCTACGAGCAGTACTTC. It yields the protein CAWSVGGTSYEQYF. The rearrangement links TRBV30 to TRBJ2-7; no firm D call. The ends were cut back, 0 bases at V and 1 base at J, with 10 bases in the middle. This CDR3 is 14 amino acids long. Per germline, CDR1 GTSNPN and CDR2 SVGIG (reference sequence).